This entry features one TCR beta chain sequence. Its matching antigen is unknown. The sample is drawn from a study of cytomegalovirus exposure and HLA in healthy donors. The PCR contained 60 Vbeta and 13 Jbeta primers. Original processing methods: Later analysis identified approximately 88 million unique TCR beta chains, approximately 11 million shared. Libraries were prepared by immunoSEQ multiplex PCR; TCRdb keeps only in-frame clonotypes and omits some of them. The V and J calls and clone size were taken over from that table, and D and trimming were inferred from the DNA. The clone table shows tens of thousands of clones, with the ten largest holding 2.1%. V dropped 8 bases and J dropped 4 bases, with 15 bases sitting between them. The CDR3 contains 14 residues. CDR1 is SNHLY and CDR2 is FYNNEI in the germline V gene. Study results and limitations: The availability of immune exposure information extended only to CMV serostatus. Upon later analysis, TCR association rates were observed to vary by HLA locus, being highest for DRB1 and lowest for HLA-C. A missense variant in DCLRE1C was later tied to TCR beta V- and J-gene trimming.

The sequencing sample was made of PBMCs. The receptor's source is a woman aged 35 to 49 in good health and CMV-seronegative. This chain uses TRBV2 with TRBJ1-5, with a weak D call TRBD1 (6 bases). DNA for the CDR3: TGTGCCAGCTTGAACAGGGAGGGGAATCAGCCCCAGCATTTT. Protein product: CASLNREGNQPQHF.